This TCR beta chain was sequenced for a study of identical twins. As regards this clonotype: No antigen is known for it.

This CDR3 spans 14 amino acids. The germline gives CDR1 MNHEY, CDR2 SVGEGT. Trimming at V came to 7 bases and at J to 5 bases, leaving 7 bases not matched to a gene. Study-level results: Zero-insertion analyses were open to partial confounding by invariant MAIT and iNKT cells. Models came in too low on out-of-frame TCR alpha sharing in monozygotic twins. Twins' excess sharing was less marked for out-of-frame beta sequences.

Each CDR3 protein is one row after TCRdb ran MiXCR on the 5' RACE reads. Among a few hundred thousand distinct CDR3 sequences, around 15% were seen once, and the ten largest hold approximately 0.98%. This same sample was also taken into another study, of yellow fever vaccine responses in identical twins.

The chain recombines TRBV6-2 or TRBV6-3 with TRBJ2-5, with TRBD1 matching 10 bases. The clonotype originates from a woman younger than 30 in good health. Sequenced input: CD4+ T cells sorted from blood. CDR3 protein: CASTRDRGRETQYF. DNA for the CDR3: TGTGCCAGCACCAGGGACAGGGGCAGGGAGACCCAGTACTTC.